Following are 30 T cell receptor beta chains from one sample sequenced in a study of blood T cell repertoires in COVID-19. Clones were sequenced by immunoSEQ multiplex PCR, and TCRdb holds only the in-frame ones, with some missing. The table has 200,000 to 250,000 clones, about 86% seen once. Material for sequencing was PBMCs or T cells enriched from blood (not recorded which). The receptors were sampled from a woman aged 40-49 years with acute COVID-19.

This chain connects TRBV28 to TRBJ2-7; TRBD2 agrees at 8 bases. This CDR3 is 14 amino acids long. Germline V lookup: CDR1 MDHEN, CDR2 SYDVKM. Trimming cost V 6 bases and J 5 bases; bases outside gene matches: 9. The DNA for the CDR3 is TGTGCCAGCAGCACGGGACTAGATGTCCACGAGCAGTACTTC. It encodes CASSTGLDVHEQYF.

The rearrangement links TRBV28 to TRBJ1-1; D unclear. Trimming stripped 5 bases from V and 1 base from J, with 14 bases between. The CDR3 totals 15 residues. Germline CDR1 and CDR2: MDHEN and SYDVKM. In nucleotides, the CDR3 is TGTGCCAGCAGTCCAAACTCAGGAAGGAACACTGAAGCTTTCTTT. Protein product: CASSPNSGRNTEAFF.

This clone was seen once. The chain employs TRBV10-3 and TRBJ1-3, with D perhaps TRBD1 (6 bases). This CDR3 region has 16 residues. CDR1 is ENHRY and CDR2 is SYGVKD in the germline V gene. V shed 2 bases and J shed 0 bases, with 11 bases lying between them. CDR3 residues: CAISEPGGGSGNTIYF. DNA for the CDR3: TGTGCCATCAGTGAGCCGGGAGGGGGCTCTGGAAACACCATATATTTT.

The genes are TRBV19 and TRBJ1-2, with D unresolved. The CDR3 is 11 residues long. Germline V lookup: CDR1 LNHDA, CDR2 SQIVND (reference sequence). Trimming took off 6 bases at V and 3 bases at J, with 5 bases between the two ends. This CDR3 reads CASRRDYGYTF. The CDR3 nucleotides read TGTGCCAGTAGGAGAGACTATGGCTACACCTTC. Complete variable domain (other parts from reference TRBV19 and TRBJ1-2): DGGITQSPKYLFRKEGQNVTLSCEQNLNHDAMYWYRQDPGQGLRLIYYSQIVNDFQKGDIAEGYSVSREKKESFPLTVTSAQKNPTAFYLCASRRDYGYTFGSGTRLTVV.

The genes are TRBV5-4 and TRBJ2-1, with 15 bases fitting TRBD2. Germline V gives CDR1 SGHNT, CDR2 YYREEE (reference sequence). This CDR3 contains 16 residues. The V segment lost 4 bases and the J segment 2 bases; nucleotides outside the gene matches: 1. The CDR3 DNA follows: TGTGCCAGCAGCGGACTAGCGGGAGGGACCTACAATGAGCAGTTCTTC. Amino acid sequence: CASSGLAGGTYNEQFF.

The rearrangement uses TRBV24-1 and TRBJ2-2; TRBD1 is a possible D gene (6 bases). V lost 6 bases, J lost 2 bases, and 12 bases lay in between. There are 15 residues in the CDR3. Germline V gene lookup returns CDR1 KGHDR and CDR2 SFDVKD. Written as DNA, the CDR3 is TGTGCCACCAGTCCGGACAGCTCAAACACCGGGGAGCTGTTTTTT. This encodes CATSPDSSNTGELFF.

The CDR3 loop reads CASSFDRAQGYTF. CDR3 nucleotide sequence: TGTGCCAGCAGCTTCGACAGGGCTCAAGGCTACACCTTC. The chain carries TRBV11-1 and TRBJ1-2; 7 positions agree with TRBD1. After removal of 3 bases from V and 8 bases from J, the junction contained 6 bases not matched to a gene. Germline V gene sequence: CDR1 SGHAT, CDR2 FQDESV (reference sequence). The CDR3 has 13 residues.

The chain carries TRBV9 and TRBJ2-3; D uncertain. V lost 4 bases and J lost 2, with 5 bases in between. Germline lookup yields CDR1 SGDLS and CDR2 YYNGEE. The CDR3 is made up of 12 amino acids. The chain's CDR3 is CASSTNTDTQYF. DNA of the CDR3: TGTGCCAGCAGCACTAACACAGATACGCAGTATTTT.

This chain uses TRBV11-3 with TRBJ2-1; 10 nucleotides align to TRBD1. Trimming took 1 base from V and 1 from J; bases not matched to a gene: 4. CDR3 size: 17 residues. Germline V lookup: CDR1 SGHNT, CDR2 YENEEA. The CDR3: CASSLGQGARSYNEQFF. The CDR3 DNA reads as TGTGCCAGCAGCTTAGGACAGGGGGCCAGATCCTACAATGAGCAGTTCTTC.

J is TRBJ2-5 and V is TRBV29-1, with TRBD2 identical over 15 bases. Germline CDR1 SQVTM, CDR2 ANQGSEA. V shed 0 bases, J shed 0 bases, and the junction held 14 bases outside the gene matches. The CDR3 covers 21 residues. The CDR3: CSVEEGYSGLAGGLYQETQYF. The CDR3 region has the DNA TGCAGCGTTGAAGAGGGATACAGCGGACTAGCGGGAGGGTTGTACCAAGAGACCCAGTACTTC.

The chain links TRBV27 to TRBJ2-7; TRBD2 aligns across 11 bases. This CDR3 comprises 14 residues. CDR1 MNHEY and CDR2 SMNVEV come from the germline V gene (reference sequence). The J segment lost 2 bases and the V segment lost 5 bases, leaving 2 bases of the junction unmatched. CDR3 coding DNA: TGTGCCAGCAGTAGACTAGCGGGAACCTACGAGCAGTACTTC. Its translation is CASSRLAGTYEQYF.

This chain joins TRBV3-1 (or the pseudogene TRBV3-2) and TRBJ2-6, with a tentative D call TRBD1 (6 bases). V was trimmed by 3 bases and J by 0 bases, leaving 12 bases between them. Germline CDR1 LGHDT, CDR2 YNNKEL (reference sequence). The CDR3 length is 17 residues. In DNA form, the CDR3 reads TGTGCCAGCAGCCAGGGGACATTCTTCTCTGGGGCCAACGTCCTGACTTTC. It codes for CASSQGTFFSGANVLTF.

The CDR3 coding sequence is TGCGCCAGCAGCCCCGGGACTAGCGAGTTAAATGAGCAGTTCTTC. Residues: CASSPGTSELNEQFF. This sequence joins TRBV5-1 and TRBJ2-1, with 10 bases aligning to TRBD2. The CDR3 contains 15 residues. The germline V gene has CDR1 SGHRS and CDR2 YFSETQ. V lost 4 bases to trimming and J lost 7 bases; unmatched junction nucleotides: 8.

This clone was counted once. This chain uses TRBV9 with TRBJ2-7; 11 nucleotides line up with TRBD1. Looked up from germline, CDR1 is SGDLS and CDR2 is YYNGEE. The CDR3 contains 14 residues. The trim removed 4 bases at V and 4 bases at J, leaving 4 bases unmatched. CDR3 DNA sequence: TGTGCCAGCAGCCTCGGGACAGGGGGTTACGAGCAGTACTTC. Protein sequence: CASSLGTGGYEQYF. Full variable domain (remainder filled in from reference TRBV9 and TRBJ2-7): DSGVTQTPKHLITATGQRVTLRCSPRSGDLSVYWYQQSLDQGLQFLIQYYNGEERAKGNILERFSAQQFPDLHSELNLSSLELGDSALYFCASSLGTGGYEQYFGPGTRLTVT.

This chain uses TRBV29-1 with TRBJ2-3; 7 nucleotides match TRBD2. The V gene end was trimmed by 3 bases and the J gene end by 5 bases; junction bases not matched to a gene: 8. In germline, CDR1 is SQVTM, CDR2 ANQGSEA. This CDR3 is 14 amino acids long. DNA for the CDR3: TGCAGCGTTGATGGGACTACCTCAGGAGATACGCAGTATTTT. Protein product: CSVDGTTSGDTQYF.

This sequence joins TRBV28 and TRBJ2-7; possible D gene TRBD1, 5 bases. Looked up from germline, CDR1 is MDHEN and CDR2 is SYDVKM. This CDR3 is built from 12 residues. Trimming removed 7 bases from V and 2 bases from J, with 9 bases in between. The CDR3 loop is CASTTAPYEQYF. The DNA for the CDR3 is TGTGCCAGCACGACAGCGCCCTACGAGCAGTACTTC. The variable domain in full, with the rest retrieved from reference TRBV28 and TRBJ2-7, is DVKVTQSSRYLVKRTGEKVFLECVQDMDHENMFWYRQDPGLGLRLIYFSYDVKMKEKGDIPEGYSVSREKKERFSLILESASTNQTSMYLCASTTAPYEQYFGPGTRLTVT.

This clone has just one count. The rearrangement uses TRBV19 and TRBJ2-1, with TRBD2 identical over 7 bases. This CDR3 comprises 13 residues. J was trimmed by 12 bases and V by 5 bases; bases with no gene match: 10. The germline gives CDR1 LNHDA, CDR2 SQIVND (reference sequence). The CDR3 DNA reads TGTGCCAGTAGTTTGACTTTAGCGGGCTCGCAGTTCTTC. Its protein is CASSLTLAGSQFF.

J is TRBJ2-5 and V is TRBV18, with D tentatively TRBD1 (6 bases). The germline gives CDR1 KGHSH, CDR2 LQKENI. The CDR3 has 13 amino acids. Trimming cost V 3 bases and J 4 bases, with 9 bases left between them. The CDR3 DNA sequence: TGTGCCAGCTCACCTGGACAGAGAGAGACCCAGTACTTC. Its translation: CASSPGQRETQYF.

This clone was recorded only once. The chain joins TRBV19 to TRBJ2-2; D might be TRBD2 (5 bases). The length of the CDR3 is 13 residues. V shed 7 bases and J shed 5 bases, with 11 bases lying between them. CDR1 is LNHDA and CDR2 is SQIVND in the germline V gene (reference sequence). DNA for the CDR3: TGTGCCAGTATCCGGGATCGGACCGGGGAGCTGTTTTTT. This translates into CASIRDRTGELFF.

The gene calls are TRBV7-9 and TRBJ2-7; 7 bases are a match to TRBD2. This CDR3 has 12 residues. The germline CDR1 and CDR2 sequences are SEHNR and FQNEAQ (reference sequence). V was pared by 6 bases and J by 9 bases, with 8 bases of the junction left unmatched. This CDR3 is CASRAWGRVQYF. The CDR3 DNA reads TGTGCCAGCAGGGCCTGGGGGAGGGTGCAGTACTTC. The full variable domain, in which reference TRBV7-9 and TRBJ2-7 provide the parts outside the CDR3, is DTGVSQNPRHKITKRGQNVTFRCDPISEHNRLYWYRQTLGQGPEFLTYFQNEAQLEKSRLLSDRFSAERPKGSFSTLEIQRTEQGDSAMYLCASRAWGRVQYFGPGTRLTVT.

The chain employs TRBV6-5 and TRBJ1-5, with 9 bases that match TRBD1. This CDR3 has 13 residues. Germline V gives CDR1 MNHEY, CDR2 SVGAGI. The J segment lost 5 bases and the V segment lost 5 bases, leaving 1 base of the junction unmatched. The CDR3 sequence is CASSTGGHQPQHF. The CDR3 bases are TGTGCCAGCAGTACAGGGGGCCATCAGCCCCAGCATTTT.

The DNA for the CDR3 is TGTGCCAGCAGCGACCAGGGACTCTCCACCAAGGCCCAGTACTTC. Encoded protein: CASSDQGLSTKAQYF. This sequence joins TRBV28 and TRBJ2-5; perhaps TRBD2 as D (6 bases). CDR1 is MDHEN and CDR2 is SYDVKM in the germline V gene. Trimming removed 6 bases from V and 9 bases from J, with 23 bases in between. This CDR3 has 15 residues. Full variable domain (rest looked up from reference TRBV28 and TRBJ2-5): DVKVTQSSRYLVKRTGEKVFLECVQDMDHENMFWYRQDPGLGLRLIYFSYDVKMKEKGDIPEGYSVSREKKERFSLILESASTNQTSMYLCASSDQGLSTKAQYFGPGTRLLVL.

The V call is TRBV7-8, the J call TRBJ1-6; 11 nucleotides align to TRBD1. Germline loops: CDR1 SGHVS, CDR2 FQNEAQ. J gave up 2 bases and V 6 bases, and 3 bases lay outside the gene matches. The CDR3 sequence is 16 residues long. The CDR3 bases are TGTGCCAGCAGTGGACAGGGGGCGACCTATAATTCACCCCTCCACTTT. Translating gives CASSGQGATYNSPLHF.

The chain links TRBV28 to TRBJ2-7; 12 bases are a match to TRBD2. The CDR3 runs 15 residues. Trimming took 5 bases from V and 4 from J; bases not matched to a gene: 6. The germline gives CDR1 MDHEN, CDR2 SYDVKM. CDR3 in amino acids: CASSPSSGRGYEQYF. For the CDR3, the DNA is TGTGCCAGCAGTCCGTCTAGCGGGAGGGGGTACGAGCAGTACTTC.

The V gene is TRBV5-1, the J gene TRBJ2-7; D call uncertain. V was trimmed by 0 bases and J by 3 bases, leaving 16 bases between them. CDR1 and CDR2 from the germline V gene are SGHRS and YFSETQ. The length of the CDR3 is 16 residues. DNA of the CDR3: TGCGCCAGCAGCTTGGCCCAGCGCTTTGGGTTCTACGAGCAGTACTTC. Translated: CASSLAQRFGFYEQYF.

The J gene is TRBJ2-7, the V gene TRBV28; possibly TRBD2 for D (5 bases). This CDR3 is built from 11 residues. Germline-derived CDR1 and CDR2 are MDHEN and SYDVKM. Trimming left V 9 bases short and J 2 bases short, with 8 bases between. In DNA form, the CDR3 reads TGTGCCAGTGCCGGGGCCTACGAGCAGTACTTC. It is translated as CASAGAYEQYF.

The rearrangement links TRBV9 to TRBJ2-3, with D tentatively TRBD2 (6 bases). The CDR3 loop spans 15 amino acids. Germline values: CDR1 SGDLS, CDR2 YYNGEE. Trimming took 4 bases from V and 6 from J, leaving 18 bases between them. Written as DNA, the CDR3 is TGTGCCAGCAGCTCGTGGGACTCCCCGTACGATACGCAGTATTTT. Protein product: CASSSWDSPYDTQYF.

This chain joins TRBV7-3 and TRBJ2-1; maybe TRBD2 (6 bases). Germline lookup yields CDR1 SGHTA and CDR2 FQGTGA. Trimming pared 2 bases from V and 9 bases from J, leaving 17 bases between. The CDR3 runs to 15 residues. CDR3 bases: TGTGCCAGCAGCTTAGTTCCAGCGGGCCACAGTGAGCAGTTCTTC. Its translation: CASSLVPAGHSEQFF.

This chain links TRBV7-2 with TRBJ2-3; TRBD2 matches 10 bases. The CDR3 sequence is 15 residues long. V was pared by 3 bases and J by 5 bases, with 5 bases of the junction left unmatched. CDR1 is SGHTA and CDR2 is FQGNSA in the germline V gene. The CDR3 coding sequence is TGTGCCAGCAGCTTCAGAGCGGGAGGGGTAGATACGCAGTATTTT. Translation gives CASSFRAGGVDTQYF.

The CDR3, as DNA: TGTGCCAGCAGCAAAGCGCAACAGGGGAACGAGCAGTACTTC. Protein product: CASSKAQQGNEQYF. The rearrangement joins TRBV21-1 to TRBJ2-7; TRBD1 reflects the table's D call only, with no check against the DNA. TRBV21-1 is annotated as a pseudogene. This CDR3 is built from 14 residues.